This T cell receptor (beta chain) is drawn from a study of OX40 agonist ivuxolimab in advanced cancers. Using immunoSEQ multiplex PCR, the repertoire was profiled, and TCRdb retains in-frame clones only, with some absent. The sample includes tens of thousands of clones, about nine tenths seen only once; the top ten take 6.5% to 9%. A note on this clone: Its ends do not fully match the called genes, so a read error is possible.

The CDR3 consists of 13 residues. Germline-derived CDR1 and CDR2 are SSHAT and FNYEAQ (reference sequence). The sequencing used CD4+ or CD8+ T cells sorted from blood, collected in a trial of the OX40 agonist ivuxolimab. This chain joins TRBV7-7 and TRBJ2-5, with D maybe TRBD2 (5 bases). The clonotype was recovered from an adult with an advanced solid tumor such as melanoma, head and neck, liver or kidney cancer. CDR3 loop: CASSYRAGETQYF. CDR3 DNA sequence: TGTGCTAGCAGCTATCGGGCGGGAGAGACCCAGTACTTC.